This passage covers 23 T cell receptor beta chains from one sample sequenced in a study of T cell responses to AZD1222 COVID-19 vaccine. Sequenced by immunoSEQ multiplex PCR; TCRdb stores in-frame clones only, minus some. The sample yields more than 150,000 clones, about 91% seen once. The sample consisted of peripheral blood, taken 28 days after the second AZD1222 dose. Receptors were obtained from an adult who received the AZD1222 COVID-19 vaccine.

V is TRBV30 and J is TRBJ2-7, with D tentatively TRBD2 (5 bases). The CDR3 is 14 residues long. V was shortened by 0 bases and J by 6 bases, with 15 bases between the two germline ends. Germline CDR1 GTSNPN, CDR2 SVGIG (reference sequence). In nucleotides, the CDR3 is TGTGCCTGGAGTGTACGTCGGGGAGCGCTCGAGCAGTACTTC. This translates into CAWSVRRGALEQYF.

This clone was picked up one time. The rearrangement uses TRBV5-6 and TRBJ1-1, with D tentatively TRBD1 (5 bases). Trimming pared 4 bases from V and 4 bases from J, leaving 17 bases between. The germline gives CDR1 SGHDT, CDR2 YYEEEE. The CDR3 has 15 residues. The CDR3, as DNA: TGTGCCAGCAGCGCGAGGTGGGGGAGTATCACTGAAGCTTTCTTT. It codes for CASSARWGSITEAFF.

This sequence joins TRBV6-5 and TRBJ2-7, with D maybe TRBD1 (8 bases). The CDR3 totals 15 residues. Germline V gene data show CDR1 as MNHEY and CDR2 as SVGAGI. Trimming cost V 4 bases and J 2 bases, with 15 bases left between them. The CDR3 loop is CASSLTGEGTYEQYF. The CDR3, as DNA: TGTGCCAGCAGTTTGACAGGGGAGGGAACCTACGAGCAGTACTTC.

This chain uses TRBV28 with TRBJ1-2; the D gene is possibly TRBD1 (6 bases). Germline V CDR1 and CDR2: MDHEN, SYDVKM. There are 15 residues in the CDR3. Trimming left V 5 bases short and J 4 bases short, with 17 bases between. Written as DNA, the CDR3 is TGTGCCAGCAGTACCAGGACAAGGGGGAGCTATGGCTACACCTTC. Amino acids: CASSTRTRGSYGYTF.

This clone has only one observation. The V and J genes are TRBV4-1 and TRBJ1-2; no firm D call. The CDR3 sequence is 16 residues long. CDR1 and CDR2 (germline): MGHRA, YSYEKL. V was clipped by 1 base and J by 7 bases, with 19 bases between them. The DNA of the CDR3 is TGCGCCAGCAGCCAAGGGGCAGGAGGGTTCGCGGGTGGCTACACCTTC. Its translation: CASSQGAGGFAGGYTF.

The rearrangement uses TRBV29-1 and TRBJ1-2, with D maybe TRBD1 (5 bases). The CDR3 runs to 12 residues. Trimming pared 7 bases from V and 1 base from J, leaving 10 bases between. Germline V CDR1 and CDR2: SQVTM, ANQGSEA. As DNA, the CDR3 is TGCAGCGCACGGGGGGATAACTATGGCTACACCTTC. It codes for CSARGDNYGYTF.

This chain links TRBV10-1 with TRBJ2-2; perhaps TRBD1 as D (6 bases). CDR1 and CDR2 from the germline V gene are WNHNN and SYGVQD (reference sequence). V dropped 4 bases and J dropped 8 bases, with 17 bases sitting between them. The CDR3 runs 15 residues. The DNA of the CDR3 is TGCGCCAGCAGTGGATCCCTGGGGGCCGGGGGGGAGCTGTTTTTT. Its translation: CASSGSLGAGGELFF.

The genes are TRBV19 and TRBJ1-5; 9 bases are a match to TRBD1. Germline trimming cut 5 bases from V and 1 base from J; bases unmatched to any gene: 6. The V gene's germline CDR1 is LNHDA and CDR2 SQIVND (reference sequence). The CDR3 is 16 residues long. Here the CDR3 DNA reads TGTGCCAGTAGTCAACAGGGGGCGTGGAGCAATCAGCCCCAGCATTTT. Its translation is CASSQQGAWSNQPQHF.

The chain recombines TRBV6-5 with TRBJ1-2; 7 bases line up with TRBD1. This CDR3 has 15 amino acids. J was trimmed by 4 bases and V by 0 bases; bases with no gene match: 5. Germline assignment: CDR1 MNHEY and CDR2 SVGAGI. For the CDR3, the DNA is TGTGCCAGCAGTTACTCCCGACAGGGCTTCTATGGCTACACCTTC. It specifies CASSYSRQGFYGYTF.

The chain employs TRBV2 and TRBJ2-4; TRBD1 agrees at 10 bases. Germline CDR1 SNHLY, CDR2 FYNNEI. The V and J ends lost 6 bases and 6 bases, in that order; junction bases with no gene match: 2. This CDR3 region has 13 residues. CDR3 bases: TGTGCCAGCAGGACAGGGGGCGCAAACATTCAGTACTTC. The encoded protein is CASRTGGANIQYF.

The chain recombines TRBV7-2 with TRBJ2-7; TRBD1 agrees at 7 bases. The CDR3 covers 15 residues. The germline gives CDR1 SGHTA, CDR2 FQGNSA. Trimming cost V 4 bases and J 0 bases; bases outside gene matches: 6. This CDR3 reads CASSSRDSFSYEQYF. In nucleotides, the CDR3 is TGTGCCAGCAGCTCCCGGGACAGTTTCTCCTACGAGCAGTACTTC.

CDR3 sequence (DNA): TGTGCCAGCAGACAGGGGACAGGGGCCAACTATGGCTACACCTTC. As protein: CASRQGTGANYGYTF. The chain carries TRBV6-6 and TRBJ1-2, with 10 bases fitting TRBD1. Looked up from germline, CDR1 is MNHNY and CDR2 is SVGAGI (reference sequence). CDR3 length: 15 amino acids. The V gene end was trimmed by 6 bases and the J gene end by 2 bases; junction bases not matched to a gene: 6.

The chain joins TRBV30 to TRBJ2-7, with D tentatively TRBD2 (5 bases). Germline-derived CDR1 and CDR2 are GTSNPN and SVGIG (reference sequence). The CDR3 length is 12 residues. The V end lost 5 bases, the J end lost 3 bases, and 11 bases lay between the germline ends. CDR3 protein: CAWGPGNYEQYF. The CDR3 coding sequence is TGTGCCTGGGGACCCGGGAACTACGAGCAGTACTTC.

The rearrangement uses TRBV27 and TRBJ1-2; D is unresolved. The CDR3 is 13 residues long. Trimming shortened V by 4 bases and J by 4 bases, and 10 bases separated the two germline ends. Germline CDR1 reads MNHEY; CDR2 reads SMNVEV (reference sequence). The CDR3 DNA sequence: TGTGCCAGCAGTTACCCCTCCGGCTATGGCTACACCTTC. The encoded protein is CASSYPSGYGYTF.

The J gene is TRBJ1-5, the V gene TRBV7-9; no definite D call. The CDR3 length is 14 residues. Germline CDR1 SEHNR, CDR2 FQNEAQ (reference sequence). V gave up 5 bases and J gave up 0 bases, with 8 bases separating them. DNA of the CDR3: TGTGCCAGCAGCCCTATTAATAGCAATCAGCCCCAGCATTTT. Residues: CASSPINSNQPQHF.

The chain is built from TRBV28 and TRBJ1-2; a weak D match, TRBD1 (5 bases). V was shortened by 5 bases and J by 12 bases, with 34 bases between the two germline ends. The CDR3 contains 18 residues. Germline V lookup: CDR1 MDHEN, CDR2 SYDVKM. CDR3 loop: CASSPPGLRGGDYVLDTF. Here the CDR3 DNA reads TGTGCCAGCAGTCCCCCCGGTCTCCGGGGAGGGGACTATGTTTTGGACACCTTC.

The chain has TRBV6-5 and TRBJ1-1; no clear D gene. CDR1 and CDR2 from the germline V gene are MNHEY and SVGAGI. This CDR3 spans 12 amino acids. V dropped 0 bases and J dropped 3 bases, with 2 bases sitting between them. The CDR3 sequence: CASSYSDTEAFF. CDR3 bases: TGTGCCAGCAGTTACTCGGACACTGAAGCTTTCTTT.

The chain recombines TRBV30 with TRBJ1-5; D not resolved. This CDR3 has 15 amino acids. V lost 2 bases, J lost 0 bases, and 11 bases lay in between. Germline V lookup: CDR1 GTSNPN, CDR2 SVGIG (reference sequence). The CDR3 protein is CAWSPATVSNQPQHF. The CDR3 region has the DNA TGTGCCTGGAGTCCGGCGACTGTTAGCAATCAGCCCCAGCATTTT.

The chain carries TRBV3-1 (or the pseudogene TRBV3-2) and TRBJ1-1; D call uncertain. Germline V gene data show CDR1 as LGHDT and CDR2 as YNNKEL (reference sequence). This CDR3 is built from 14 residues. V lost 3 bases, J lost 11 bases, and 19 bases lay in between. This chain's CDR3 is CASSHLQDGQVAFF. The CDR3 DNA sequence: TGTGCCAGCAGCCATCTTCAGGACGGGCAGGTGGCTTTCTTT.

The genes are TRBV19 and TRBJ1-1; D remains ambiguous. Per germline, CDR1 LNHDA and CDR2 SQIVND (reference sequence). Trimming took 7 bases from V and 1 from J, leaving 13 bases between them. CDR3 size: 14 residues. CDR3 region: CASTLGGGNTEAFF. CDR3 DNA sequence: TGTGCCAGTACCCTAGGTGGAGGGAACACTGAAGCTTTCTTT.

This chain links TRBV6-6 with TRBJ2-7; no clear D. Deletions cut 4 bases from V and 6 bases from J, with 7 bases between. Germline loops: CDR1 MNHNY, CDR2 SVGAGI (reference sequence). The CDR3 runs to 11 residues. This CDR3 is CASSSGLEQYF. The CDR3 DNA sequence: TGTGCCAGCAGTTCAGGCCTCGAGCAGTACTTC.

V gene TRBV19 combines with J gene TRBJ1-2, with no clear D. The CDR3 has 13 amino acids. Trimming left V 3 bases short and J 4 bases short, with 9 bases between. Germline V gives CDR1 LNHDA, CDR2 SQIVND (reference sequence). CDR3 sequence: CASSIGQRYGYTF. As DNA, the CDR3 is TGTGCCAGTAGTATCGGCCAGCGCTATGGCTACACCTTC.

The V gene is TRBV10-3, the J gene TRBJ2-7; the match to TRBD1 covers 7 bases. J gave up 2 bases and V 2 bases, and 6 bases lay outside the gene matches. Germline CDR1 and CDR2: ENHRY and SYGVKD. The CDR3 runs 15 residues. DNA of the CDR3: TGTGCCATCAGTGAGATTCCGGGACAGACCTACGAGCAGTACTTC. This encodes CAISEIPGQTYEQYF.